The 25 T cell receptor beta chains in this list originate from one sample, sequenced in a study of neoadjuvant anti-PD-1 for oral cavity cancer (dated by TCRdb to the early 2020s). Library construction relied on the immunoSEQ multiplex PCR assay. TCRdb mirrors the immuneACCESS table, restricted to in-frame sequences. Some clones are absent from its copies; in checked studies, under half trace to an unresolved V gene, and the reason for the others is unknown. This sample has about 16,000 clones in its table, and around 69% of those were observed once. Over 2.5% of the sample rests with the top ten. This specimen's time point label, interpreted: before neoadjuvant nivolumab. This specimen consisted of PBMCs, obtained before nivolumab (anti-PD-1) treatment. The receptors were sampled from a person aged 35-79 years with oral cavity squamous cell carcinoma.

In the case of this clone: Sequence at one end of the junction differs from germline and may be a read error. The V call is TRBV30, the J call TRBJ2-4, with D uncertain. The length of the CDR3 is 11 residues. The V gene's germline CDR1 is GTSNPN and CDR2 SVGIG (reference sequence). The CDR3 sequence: CAWKNKSIQYF. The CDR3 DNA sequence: TGTGCCTGGAAAAATAAAAGCATTCAGTACTTC. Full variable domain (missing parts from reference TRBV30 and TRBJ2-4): SQTIHQWPATLVQPVGSPLSLECTVEGTSNPNLYWYRQAAGRGLQLLFYSVGIGQISSEVPQNLSASRPQDRQFILSSKKLLLSDSGFYLCAWKNKSIQYFGAGTRLSVL.

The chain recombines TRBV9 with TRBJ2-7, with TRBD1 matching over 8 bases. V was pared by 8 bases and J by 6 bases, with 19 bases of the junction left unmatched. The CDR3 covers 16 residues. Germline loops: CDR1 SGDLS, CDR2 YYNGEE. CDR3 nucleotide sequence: TGTGCCAGTTCACCTGCCCCCCAGGGGGCATTGAGCGAGCAGTACTTC. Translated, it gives CASSPAPQGALSEQYF.

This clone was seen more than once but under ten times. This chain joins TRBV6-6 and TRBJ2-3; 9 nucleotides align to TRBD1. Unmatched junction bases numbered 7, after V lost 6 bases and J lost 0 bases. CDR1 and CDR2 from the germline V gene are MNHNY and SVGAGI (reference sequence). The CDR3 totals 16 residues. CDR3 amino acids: CASRLQQGASTDTQYF. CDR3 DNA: TGTGCCAGCAGATTACAACAGGGGGCTAGCACAGATACGCAGTATTTT.

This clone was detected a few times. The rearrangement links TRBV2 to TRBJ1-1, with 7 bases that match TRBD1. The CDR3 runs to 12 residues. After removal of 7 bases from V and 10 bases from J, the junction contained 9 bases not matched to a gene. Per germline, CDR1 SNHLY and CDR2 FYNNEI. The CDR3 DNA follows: TGTGCCAGCATTCAGGGGGGCCTCGGAGCTTTCTTT. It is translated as CASIQGGLGAFF.

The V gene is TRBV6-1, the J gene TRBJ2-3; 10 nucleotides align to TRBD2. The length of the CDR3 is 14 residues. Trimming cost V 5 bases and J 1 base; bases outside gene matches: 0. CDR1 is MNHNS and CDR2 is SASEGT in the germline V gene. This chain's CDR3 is CASSSGGGTDTQYF. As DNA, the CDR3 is TGTGCCAGCAGTAGCGGGGGGGGCACAGATACGCAGTATTTT.

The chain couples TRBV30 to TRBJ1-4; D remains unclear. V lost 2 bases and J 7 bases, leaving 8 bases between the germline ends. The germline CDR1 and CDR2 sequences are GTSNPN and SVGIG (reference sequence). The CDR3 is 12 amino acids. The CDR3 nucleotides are TGTGCCTGGAGTTTTATCGGTGAAAAACTGTTTTTT. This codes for CAWSFIGEKLFF.

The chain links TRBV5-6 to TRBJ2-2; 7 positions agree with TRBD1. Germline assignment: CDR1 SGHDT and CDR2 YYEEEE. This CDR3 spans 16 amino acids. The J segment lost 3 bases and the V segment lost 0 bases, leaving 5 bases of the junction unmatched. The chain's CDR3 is CASSLAGTDYTGELFF. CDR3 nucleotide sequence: TGTGCCAGCAGCTTGGCCGGGACAGACTACACCGGGGAGCTGTTTTTT.

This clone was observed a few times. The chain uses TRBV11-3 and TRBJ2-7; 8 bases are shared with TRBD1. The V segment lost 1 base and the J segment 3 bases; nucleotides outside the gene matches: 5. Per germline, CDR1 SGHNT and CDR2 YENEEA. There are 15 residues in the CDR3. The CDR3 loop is CASSLGPGGDYEQYF. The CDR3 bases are TGTGCCAGCAGCTTAGGGCCAGGGGGCGACTACGAGCAGTACTTC. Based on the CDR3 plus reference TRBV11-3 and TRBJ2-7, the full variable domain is EAGVVQSPRYKIIEKKQPVAFWCNPISGHNTLYWYLQNLGQGPELLIRYENEEAVDDSQLPKDRFSAERLKGVDSTLKIQPAELGDSAVYLCASSLGPGGDYEQYFGPGTRLTVT.

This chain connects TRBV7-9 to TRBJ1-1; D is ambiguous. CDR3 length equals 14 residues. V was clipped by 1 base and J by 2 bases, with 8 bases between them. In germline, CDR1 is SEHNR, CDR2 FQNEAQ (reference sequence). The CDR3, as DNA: TGTGCCAGCAGCTTAGAAGGGAGTAACACTGAAGCTTTCTTT. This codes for CASSLEGSNTEAFF.

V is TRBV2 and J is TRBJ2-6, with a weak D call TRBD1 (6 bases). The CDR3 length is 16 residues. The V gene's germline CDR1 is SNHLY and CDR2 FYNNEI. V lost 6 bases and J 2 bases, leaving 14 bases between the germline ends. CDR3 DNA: TGTGCCAGCAGCGGGTCCCGACAGGCTGGGGCCAACGTCCTGACTTTC. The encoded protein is CASSGSRQAGANVLTF. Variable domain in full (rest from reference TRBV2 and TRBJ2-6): EPEVTQTPSHQVTQMGQEVILRCVPISNHLYFYWYRQILGQKVEFLVSFYNNEISEKSEIFDDQFSVERPDGSNFTLKIRSTKLEDSAMYFCASSGSRQAGANVLTFGAGSRLTVL.

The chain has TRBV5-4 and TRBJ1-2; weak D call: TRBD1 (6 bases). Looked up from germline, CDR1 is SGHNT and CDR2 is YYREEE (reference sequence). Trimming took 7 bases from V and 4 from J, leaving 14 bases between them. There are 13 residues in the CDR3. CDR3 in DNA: TGTGCCAGCGGCGAGGACAGCATCTATGGCTACACCTTC. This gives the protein CASGEDSIYGYTF.

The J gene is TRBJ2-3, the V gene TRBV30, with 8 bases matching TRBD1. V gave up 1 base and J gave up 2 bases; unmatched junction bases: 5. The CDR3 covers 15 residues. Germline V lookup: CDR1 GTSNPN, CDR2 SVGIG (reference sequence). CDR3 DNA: TGTGCCTGGAGTGATGGACAGGGTTTCACAGATACGCAGTATTTT. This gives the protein CAWSDGQGFTDTQYF.

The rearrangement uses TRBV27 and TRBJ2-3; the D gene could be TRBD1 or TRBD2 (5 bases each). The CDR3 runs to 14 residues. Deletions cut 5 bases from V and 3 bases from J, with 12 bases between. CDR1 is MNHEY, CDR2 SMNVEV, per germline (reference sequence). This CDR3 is CASSGWDGTDTQYF. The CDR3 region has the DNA TGTGCCAGCAGTGGGTGGGACGGAACAGATACGCAGTATTTT.

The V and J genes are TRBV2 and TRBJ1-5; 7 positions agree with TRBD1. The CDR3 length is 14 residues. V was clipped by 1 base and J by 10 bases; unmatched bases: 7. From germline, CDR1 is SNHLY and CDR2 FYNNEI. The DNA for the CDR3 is TGTGCCAGCAGTGAAGAGAGGGGGCTAAACCCCCAGCATTTT. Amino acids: CASSEERGLNPQHF.

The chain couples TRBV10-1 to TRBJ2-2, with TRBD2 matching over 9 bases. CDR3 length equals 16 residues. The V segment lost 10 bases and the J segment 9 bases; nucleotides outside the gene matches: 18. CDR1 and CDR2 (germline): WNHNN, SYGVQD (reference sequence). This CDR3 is CATSPAGREGHRELFF. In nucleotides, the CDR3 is TGCGCCACTTCACCTGCGGGGCGGGAGGGCCACCGGGAGCTGTTTTTT.

The CDR3: CASSETPGLAEQFF. The CDR3 DNA follows: TGTGCCAGCAGCGAAACACCGGGACTAGCGGAGCAGTTCTTC. The rearrangement links TRBV9 to TRBJ2-1; the match to TRBD2 covers 10 bases. The CDR3 is made up of 14 amino acids. Unmatched junction bases numbered 7, after V lost 3 bases and J lost 10 bases. Germline values: CDR1 SGDLS, CDR2 YYNGEE.

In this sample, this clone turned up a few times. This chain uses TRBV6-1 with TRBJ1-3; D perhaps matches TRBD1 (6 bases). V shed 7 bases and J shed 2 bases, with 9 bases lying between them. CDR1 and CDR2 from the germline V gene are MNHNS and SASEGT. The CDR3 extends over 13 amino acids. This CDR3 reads CASTQGTGNTIYF. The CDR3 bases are TGTGCCAGCACTCAGGGGACTGGAAACACCATATATTTT.

CDR3 sequence reads: CASSGGQGLDEQYF. The CDR3 DNA is TGTGCCAGCTCCGGGGGACAGGGCTTGGACGAGCAGTACTTC. The chain has TRBV25-1 and TRBJ2-7; 9 nucleotides agree with TRBD1. The length of the CDR3 is 14 residues. The junction had 10 bases not matched to a gene; V was cut back by 8 bases and J by 5 bases. Germline-derived CDR1 and CDR2 are MGHDK and SYGVNS.

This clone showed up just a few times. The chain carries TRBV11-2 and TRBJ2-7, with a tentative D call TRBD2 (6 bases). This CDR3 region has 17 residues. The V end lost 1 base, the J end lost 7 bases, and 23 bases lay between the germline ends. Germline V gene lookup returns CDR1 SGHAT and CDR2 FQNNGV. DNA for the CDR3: TGTGCCAGCAGCTTAGGGGGAGCCTGGGGAGGACCGCTAGAGCAGTACTTC. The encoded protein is CASSLGGAWGGPLEQYF.

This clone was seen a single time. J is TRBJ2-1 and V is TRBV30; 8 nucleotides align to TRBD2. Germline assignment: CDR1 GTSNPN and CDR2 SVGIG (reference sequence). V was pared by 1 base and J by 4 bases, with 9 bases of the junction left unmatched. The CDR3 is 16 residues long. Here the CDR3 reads CAWSAGLAGRYNEQFF. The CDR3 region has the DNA TGTGCCTGGAGTGCCGGGCTAGCGGGTCGGTACAATGAGCAGTTCTTC.

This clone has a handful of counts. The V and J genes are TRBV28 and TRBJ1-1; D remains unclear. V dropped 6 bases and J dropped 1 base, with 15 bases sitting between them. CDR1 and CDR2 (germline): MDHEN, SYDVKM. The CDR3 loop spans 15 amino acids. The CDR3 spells CASSRAGPQNTEAFF. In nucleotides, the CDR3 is TGTGCCAGCAGCCGTGCCGGACCTCAGAACACTGAAGCTTTCTTT.

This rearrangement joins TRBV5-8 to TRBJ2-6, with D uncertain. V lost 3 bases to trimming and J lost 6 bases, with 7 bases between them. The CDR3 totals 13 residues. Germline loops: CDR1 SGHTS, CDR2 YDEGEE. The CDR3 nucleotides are TGTGCCAGCAGCTATCGTGAGGCCAACGTCCTGACTTTC. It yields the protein CASSYREANVLTF.

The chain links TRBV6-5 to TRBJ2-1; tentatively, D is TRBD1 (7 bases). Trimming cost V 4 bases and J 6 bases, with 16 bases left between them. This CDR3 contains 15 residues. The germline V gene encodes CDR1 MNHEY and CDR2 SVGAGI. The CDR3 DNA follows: TGTGCCAGCAGTTTGGCCAGGGGGGCCGTCAATGAGCAGTTCTTC. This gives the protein CASSLARGAVNEQFF.

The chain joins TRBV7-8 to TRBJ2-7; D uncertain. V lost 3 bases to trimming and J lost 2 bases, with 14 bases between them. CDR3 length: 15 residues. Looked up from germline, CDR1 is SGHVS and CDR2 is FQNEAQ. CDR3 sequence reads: CASSFGQNFPYEQYF. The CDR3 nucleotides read TGTGCCAGCAGCTTCGGGCAGAACTTCCCCTACGAGCAGTACTTC. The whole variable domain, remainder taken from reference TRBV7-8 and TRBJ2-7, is GAGVSQSPRYKVAKRGQDVALRCDPISGHVSLFWYQQALGQGPEFLTYFQNEAQLDKSGLPSDRFFAERPEGSVSTLKIQRTQQEDSAVYLCASSFGQNFPYEQYFGPGTRLTVT.

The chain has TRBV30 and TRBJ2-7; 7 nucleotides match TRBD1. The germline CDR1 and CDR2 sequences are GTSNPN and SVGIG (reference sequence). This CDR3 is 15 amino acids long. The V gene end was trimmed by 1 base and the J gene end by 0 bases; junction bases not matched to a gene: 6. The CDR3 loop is CAWSARQGSSYEQYF. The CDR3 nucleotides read TGTGCCTGGAGTGCCAGACAGGGAAGCTCCTACGAGCAGTACTTC.